This TCR beta chain originates from a study of shared clonotypes between healthy human individuals. About the study: The study used three CD4 naive, three CD4 memory, two CD8 naive and one CD8 memory plate per donor.

The count of this clone is one. Naive CD8 cells, CD45RO-negative and positively selected for CCR7, excluded terminally differentiated effector memory CD45RA+ cells. This table comes from immunoSEQ multiplex PCR, and its TCRdb copy is limited to in-frame clones, with some not included. The data hold about 2,200,000 clones, with about 92% observed a single time. Trimming took 5 bases from V and 3 from J; bases not matched to a gene: 7. The CDR3 covers 14 residues. Germline V gene sequence: CDR1 MNHEY, CDR2 SMNVEV (reference sequence). V usage is TRBV27 and J usage is TRBJ2-7, with 7 positions matching TRBD1. The clonotype comes from a man in his late teens or twenties in good health. Some clones in this sample may be carry-over from other donors' samples. The sample was naive CD8+ T cells from PBMCs. CDR3: CASSPTGQYYEQYF. The CDR3 DNA sequence: TGTGCCAGCAGTCCCACGGGACAGTACTACGAGCAGTACTTC.